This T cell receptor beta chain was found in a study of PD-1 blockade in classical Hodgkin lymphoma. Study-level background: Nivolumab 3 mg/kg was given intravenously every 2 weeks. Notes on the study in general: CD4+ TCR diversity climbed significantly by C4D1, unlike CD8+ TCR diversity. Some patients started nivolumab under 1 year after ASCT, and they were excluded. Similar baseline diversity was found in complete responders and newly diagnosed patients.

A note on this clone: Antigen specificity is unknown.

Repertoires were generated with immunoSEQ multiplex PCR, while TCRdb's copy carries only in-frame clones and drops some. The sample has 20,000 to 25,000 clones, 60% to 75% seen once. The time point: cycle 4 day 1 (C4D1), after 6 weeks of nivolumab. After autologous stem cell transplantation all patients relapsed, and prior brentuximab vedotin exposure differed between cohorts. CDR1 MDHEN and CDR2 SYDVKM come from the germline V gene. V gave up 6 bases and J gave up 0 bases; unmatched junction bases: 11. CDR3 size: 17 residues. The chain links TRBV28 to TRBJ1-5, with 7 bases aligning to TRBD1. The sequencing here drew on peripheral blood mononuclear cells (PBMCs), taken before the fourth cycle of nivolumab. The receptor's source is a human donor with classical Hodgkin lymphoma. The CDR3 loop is CASRPIGTVNSNQPQHF. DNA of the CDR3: TGTGCCAGCAGACCGATCGGGACAGTGAATAGCAATCAGCCCCAGCATTTT.